This T cell receptor beta chain was found in a study of Graves' ophthalmopathy and Graves' hyperthyroidism. Trimming cost V 3 bases and J 4 bases, with 16 bases left between them. The CDR3 spans 15 residues. Germline CDR1 and CDR2: SGHRS and YFSETQ. This clonotype was counted only a few times. Its target is unknown. Additional autoimmune diseases, uncontrolled infections, pregnancy or lactation disqualified patients. Study-wide findings and caveats: The authors also found most expanded thyroid clonotypes above 0.001 frequency in blood.

Investigators amplified TCR beta CDR3 regions from RNA transcripts. An initial RT-PCR round employing HTBI primers preceded a second-round multiplex PCR. In TCRdb, the multiplex PCR reads were re-called with MiXCR into one record per CDR3 protein. Of about 1.2 million distinct CDR3 sequences listed, 35% to 40% were seen once; the top ten hold around 10%. This sequence joins TRBV5-1 and TRBJ1-1; a possible D gene is TRBD1 (5 bases). Input material: peripheral blood or thyroid tissue (not recorded which). The clonotype originates from an adult man with Graves' hyperthyroidism. As DNA, the CDR3 is TGCGCCAGCAGCTCCCGAGGGACTGGGGTCACTGAAGCTTTCTTT. As protein: CASSSRGTGVTEAFF. The full variable domain, with the rest looked up from reference TRBV5-1 and TRBJ1-1, is KAGVTQTPRYLIKTRGQQVTLSCSPISGHRSVSWYQQTPGQGLQFLFEYFSETQRNKGNFPGRFSGRQFSNSRSEMNVSTLELGDSALYLCASSSRGTGVTEAFFGQGTRLTVV.